This paragraph covers one T cell receptor (beta chain) sequence. The source of the sample is a study of neurological immune-mediated disorders. Unsorted libraries were prepared from 2 million PBMCs that had been stored at -80 C. Trimming cost V 0 bases and J 4 bases; bases outside gene matches: 0. This CDR3 spans 14 amino acids. Germline lookup yields CDR1 SGHRS and CDR2 YFSETQ. TCRdb ran MiXCR on the 5' RACE reads and lists one entry per CDR3 protein. The sample contains 50,000 or so distinct CDR3 sequences, about 25% of which appear only once. The rearrangement joins TRBV5-1 to TRBJ2-5; 10 nucleotides line up with TRBD1. The origin of this receptor is a woman between 65 and 79 years old in good health. The sequencing sample was made of PBMCs. CDR3: CASSLGTGGETQYF. The CDR3 DNA is TGCGCCAGCAGCTTGGGGACAGGGGGAGAGACCCAGTACTTC.